These 21 T cell receptor beta chains were sequenced from one sample in a study of cytomegalovirus exposure and HLA in healthy donors. With 60 Vbeta and 13 Jbeta primers, the PCR was carried out. Profiled with immunoSEQ multiplex PCR; TCRdb holds only in-frame clones, not every one. This sample yields approximately 54,000 clones, of which approximately 86% are seen a single time; roughly 3% belongs to the top ten. The sample taken for sequencing was PBMCs. These receptors all come from a woman aged 18-35 years in good health and CMV-seronegative.

This clone was counted between two and nine times. The chain has TRBV27 and TRBJ1-5; a weak D match, TRBD1 (6 bases). The germline V gene has CDR1 MNHEY and CDR2 SMNVEV (reference sequence). The ends were cut back, 5 bases at V and 6 bases at J, with 17 bases in the middle. The CDR3 has 15 amino acids. The CDR3 protein is CASSPRQVLFQPQHF. The DNA for the CDR3 is TGTGCCAGCAGTCCGAGACAGGTTCTATTTCAGCCCCAGCATTTT.

The chain uses TRBV6-6 and TRBJ2-4; the match to TRBD1 covers 9 bases. Germline trimming cut 5 bases from V and 8 bases from J; bases unmatched to any gene: 7. CDR3 length: 14 residues. Germline V gene data show CDR1 as MNHNY and CDR2 as SVGAGI (reference sequence). The chain's CDR3 is CASSRDRDGDIQYF. Written as DNA, the CDR3 is TGTGCCAGCAGTCGGGACAGGGATGGAGACATTCAGTACTTC.

The V gene is TRBV5-4, the J gene TRBJ1-4; the D gene is possibly TRBD1 (5 bases). Trimming pared 1 base from V and 5 bases from J, leaving 12 bases between. The CDR3 is made up of 15 amino acids. The germline CDR1 and CDR2 sequences are SGHNT and YYREEE (reference sequence). The DNA of the CDR3 is TGTGCCAGCAGCTTGTTCGGACAAGCGAATGAAAAACTGTTTTTT. It encodes CASSLFGQANEKLFF.

This clone has a handful of counts. The CDR3 loop is CASRAETGEGEKLFF. Written as DNA, the CDR3 is TGCGCCAGCAGGGCTGAGACAGGGGAGGGAGAAAAACTGTTTTTT. V usage is TRBV5-1 and J usage is TRBJ1-4; 8 bases align to TRBD1. The junction had 11 bases not matched to a gene; V was cut back by 5 bases and J by 8 bases. Germline V gene lookup returns CDR1 SGHRS and CDR2 YFSETQ. The CDR3 has 15 residues.

The chain joins TRBV7-2 to TRBJ2-7; D gene unclear. CDR1 is SGHTA and CDR2 is FQGNSA in the germline V gene. With 3 bases removed from V and 3 bases from J, the gap between germline ends came to 12 bases. CDR3 length: 14 residues. CDR3 in amino acids: CASSLGLVVYEQYF. The CDR3 bases are TGTGCCAGCAGCTTGGGTCTAGTTGTCTACGAGCAGTACTTC. Complete variable domain (other parts from reference TRBV7-2 and TRBJ2-7): GAGVSQSPSNKVTEKGKDVELRCDPISGHTALYWYRQSLGQGLEFLIYFQGNSAPDKSGLPSDRFSAERTGGSVSTLTIQRTQQEDSAVYLCASSLGLVVYEQYFGPGTRLTVT.

The chain combines TRBV7-6 with TRBJ2-5; the match to TRBD2 covers 11 bases. The CDR3 length is 16 residues. Germline lookup yields CDR1 SGHVS and CDR2 FNYEAQ. J gave up 4 bases and V 6 bases, and 10 bases lay outside the gene matches. CDR3 in amino acids: CASSNVAGGPLETQYF. In nucleotides, the CDR3 is TGTGCCAGCAGTAACGTAGCGGGAGGGCCATTAGAGACCCAGTACTTC.

The chain employs TRBV5-5 and TRBJ2-7; 8 bases agree with TRBD1. There are 14 residues in the CDR3. V lost 8 bases, J lost 4 bases, and 11 bases stayed unmatched. Germline CDR1 SGHKS, CDR2 YYEKEE (reference sequence). CDR3 nucleotide sequence: TGTGCCAGTCAGTTCGGACAGGGCGAATACGAGCAGTACTTC. Encoded protein: CASQFGQGEYEQYF.

This clone was counted between two and nine times. CDR3 coding DNA: TGTGCCAGCAGTGAATATGGGGGGGAGACGAATGAGCAGTTCTTC. Residues: CASSEYGGETNEQFF. This sequence joins TRBV25-1 and TRBJ2-1; 7 nucleotides align to TRBD2. Germline CDR1 reads MGHDK; CDR2 reads SYGVNS. V lost 0 bases and J lost 7; bases outside the gene matches: 6. This CDR3 has 15 amino acids.

This clone was counted a few times. This chain joins TRBV19 and TRBJ1-5; possible D gene TRBD1, 6 bases. V was trimmed by 2 bases and J by 4 bases, leaving 15 bases between them. Germline CDR1 and CDR2: LNHDA and SQIVND (reference sequence). CDR3 length equals 16 residues. Here the CDR3 reads CASSITGTLWNQPQHF. Here the CDR3 DNA reads TGTGCCAGTAGTATAACCGGGACACTATGGAATCAGCCCCAGCATTTT. The full variable domain, in which reference TRBV19 and TRBJ1-5 provide the parts outside the CDR3, is DGGITQSPKYLFRKEGQNVTLSCEQNLNHDAMYWYRQDPGQGLRLIYYSQIVNDFQKGDIAEGYSVSREKKESFPLTVTSAQKNPTAFYLCASSITGTLWNQPQHFGDGTRLSIL.

This sequence joins TRBV28 and TRBJ1-4, with D tentatively TRBD1 (5 bases). The CDR3 contains 15 residues. Germline V lookup: CDR1 MDHEN, CDR2 SYDVKM. Trimming pared 2 bases from V and 5 bases from J, leaving 12 bases between. The CDR3 nucleotides read TGTGCCAGCAGTTTACCCGGGACTGTAAATGAAAAACTGTTTTTT. It specifies CASSLPGTVNEKLFF.

This CDR3 is CASTSWERANADTQYF. The CDR3 region has the DNA TGTGCCAGCACCTCTTGGGAGCGAGCAAACGCGGATACGCAGTATTTT. This chain connects TRBV28 to TRBJ2-3, with a tentative D call TRBD2 (5 bases). The CDR3 has 16 amino acids. Trimming took off 7 bases at V and 6 bases at J, with 23 bases between the two ends. Germline V CDR1 and CDR2: MDHEN, SYDVKM. The full variable domain, completed using reference TRBV28 and TRBJ2-3, is DVKVTQSSRYLVKRTGEKVFLECVQDMDHENMFWYRQDPGLGLRLIYFSYDVKMKEKGDIPEGYSVSREKKERFSLILESASTNQTSMYLCASTSWERANADTQYFGPGTRLTVL.

The chain couples TRBV30 to TRBJ2-1; 7 positions match TRBD2. Germline assignment: CDR1 GTSNPN and CDR2 SVGIG (reference sequence). The V and J ends lost 2 bases and 0 bases, in that order; junction bases with no gene match: 7. CDR3 size: 16 residues. The CDR3 region is CAWSPGLVSSYNEQFF. The CDR3 DNA reads TGTGCCTGGAGTCCCGGACTAGTAAGCTCCTACAATGAGCAGTTCTTC.

The CDR3 DNA reads TGTGCCACCAGCAGACCCCGACAGTATACTGGGGCCAACGTCCTGACTTTC. Protein: CATSRPRQYTGANVLTF. The chain has TRBV15 and TRBJ2-6, with TRBD1 as a possible D gene (5 bases). The V end lost 2 bases, the J end lost 2 bases, and 13 bases lay between the germline ends. Germline V CDR1 and CDR2: LNHNV, YYDKDF (reference sequence). The CDR3 length is 17 residues.

This chain joins TRBV19 and TRBJ2-7; TRBD1 matches at 11 bases. V was pared by 7 bases and J by 3 bases, with 5 bases of the junction left unmatched. The germline V gene has CDR1 LNHDA and CDR2 SQIVND (reference sequence). CDR3 length equals 14 residues. The CDR3 coding sequence is TGTGCCAGTATCCCGGGACAGGGGGACTACGAGCAGTACTTC. Amino acids: CASIPGQGDYEQYF.

CDR3 protein: CASTASPITDTQYF. Written as DNA, the CDR3 is TGTGCCAGCACCGCGAGCCCTATCACAGATACGCAGTATTTT. The genes are TRBV27 and TRBJ2-3, with D hard to call. V was clipped by 7 bases and J by 2 bases, with 13 bases between them. This CDR3 spans 14 amino acids. From germline, CDR1 is MNHEY and CDR2 SMNVEV (reference sequence).

V and J are TRBV19 and TRBJ2-5; TRBD2 might be the D (6 bases). The J call is in doubt because the DNA end fits TRBJ2-7 better. Germline CDR1 LNHDA, CDR2 SQIVND (reference sequence). This CDR3 has 13 amino acids. The CDR3, as DNA: TGTGCCAGTAGTATAGGCGGGACCTACGAGCAGTACTTC. Translation gives CASSIGGTYEQYF.

The chain recombines TRBV7-3 with TRBJ2-3, with 9 positions matching TRBD2. Germline-derived CDR1 and CDR2 are SGHTA and FQGTGA. J lost 8 bases, V lost 5 bases, and 14 bases had no gene match. This CDR3 has 16 amino acids. The CDR3 coding sequence is TGTGCCAGCAGCCGGGGCATAGTAGCGCGGGAGGGTACGCAGTATTTT. Protein product: CASSRGIVAREGTQYF.

The chain uses TRBV1 and TRBJ2-1; TRBD2, the table's D call, lacks a check against the DNA. TRBV1 represents a pseudogene. CDR3 size: 21 residues. DNA of the CDR3: TGCACCAGCAGCCAGACCCCGGGTTTCGTCGGGTCTAGCGGGAGGGTCAATGAGCAGTTCTTC. This encodes CTSSQTPGFVGSSGRVNEQFF.

This rearrangement joins TRBV9 to TRBJ2-1, with D perhaps matching TRBD1 (6 bases). Germline V lookup: CDR1 SGDLS, CDR2 YYNGEE. V lost 5 bases and J 1 base, leaving 10 bases between the germline ends. This CDR3 is built from 14 residues. The CDR3 sequence: CASSQGGSYNEQFF. In DNA form, the CDR3 reads TGTGCCAGCAGTCAAGGGGGTTCCTACAATGAGCAGTTCTTC.

This chain uses TRBV28 with TRBJ1-1; D is perhaps TRBD1 (5 bases). Trimming removed 5 bases from V and 5 bases from J, with 12 bases in between. This CDR3 has 13 residues. CDR1 is MDHEN, CDR2 SYDVKM, per germline. The CDR3 protein is CASSMTVSTEAFF. DNA of the CDR3: TGTGCCAGCAGTATGACAGTTTCTACTGAAGCTTTCTTT.

This chain links TRBV7-3 with TRBJ2-2; D might be TRBD2 (6 bases). The CDR3 consists of 16 residues. In germline, CDR1 is SGHTA, CDR2 FQGTGA. Trimming removed 1 base from V and 1 base from J, with 10 bases in between. DNA of the CDR3: TGTGCCAGCAGCTTAAGGGGCGGGGTGAACACCGGGGAGCTGTTTTTT. Translation gives CASSLRGGVNTGELFF. Drawing the rest from reference TRBV7-3 and TRBJ2-2, the complete variable domain is GAGVSQTPSNKVTEKGKYVELRCDPISGHTALYWYRQSLGQGPEFLIYFQGTGAADDSGLPNDRFFAVRPEGSVSTLKIQRTERGDSAVYLCASSLRGGVNTGELFFGEGSRLTVL.